This T cell receptor beta chain stems from a study of OX40 agonist ivuxolimab in advanced cancers. This clone was seen only once. TCRdb's table, derived via immunoSEQ multiplex PCR, lists solely in-frame clones and lacks some. The table includes 55,000 to 75,000 clones, about 90% detected once. V was trimmed by 4 bases and J by 5 bases, leaving 15 bases between them. Germline V gene data show CDR1 as SGHRS and CDR2 as YFSETQ. The CDR3 covers 15 residues. The sequence derives from an adult with an advanced solid tumor such as melanoma, head and neck, liver or kidney cancer. J is TRBJ2-2 and V is TRBV5-1; weak D call: TRBD2 (6 bases). Sequencing was performed on CD4+ or CD8+ T cells sorted from blood, taken in a trial of the OX40 agonist ivuxolimab. CDR3 nucleotide sequence: TGCGCCAGCAGCCCAAACCAGGGAGGTACCGGGGAGCTGTTTTTT. Amino acid sequence: CASSPNQGGTGELFF.